This is a list of T cell receptor beta chains from one sample in a study of CD8 T cells in ankylosing spondylitis. TCRdb processed the 5' RACE reads anew with MiXCR; each CDR3 protein has one entry. In the table there are 200,000 to 250,000 distinct CDR3 sequences, about 7.3% of which are singletons. Sequenced: blood, either unsorted or a sorted T cell fraction (not recorded which). These receptors were taken from a male donor with ankylosing spondylitis. The CDR3 runs from the conserved cysteine through the conserved F or W. Fields, in order: clone size, V gene, J gene, D gene, CDR3 DNA, CDR3 protein. D genes are given only for firm matches. Size values are once, few and many counts, or a class for expanded clones, and some rows have none.

size: many
V: TRBV27
J: TRBJ2-7
D: TRBD2
DNA: TGTGCCAGCAGTTTAAGGGCTAGCGGGAGGTCCTACGAGCAGTACTTC
CDR3: CASSLRASGRSYEQYF

size: many
V: TRBV20-1
J: TRBJ1-6
D: TRBD1
DNA: TGCAGTGCACCGGACAGGGACTCCTATAATTCACCCCTCCACTTT
CDR3: CSAPDRDSYNSPLHF

size: few
V: TRBV7-9
J: TRBJ2-1
D: TRBD2
DNA: TGTGCCAGCAGTCTTAAGACTAGCGGGAACAATGAGCAGTTCTTC
CDR3: CASSLKTSGNNEQFF

size: many
V: TRBV11-2
J: TRBJ1-5
D: NA
DNA: TGTGCCAGCAGCTTGAAACCCGGGCCCAATCAGCCCCAGCATTTT
CDR3: CASSLKPGPNQPQHF

size: NA
V: TRBV27
J: TRBJ2-7
D: NA
DNA: TGTGCCAGCATGTCCATCTCCTACGAGCAGTACTTC
CDR3: CASMSISYEQYF

size: many
V: TRBV30
J: TRBJ2-2
D: NA
DNA: TGTGCCTGGGGTTACACCGGGGAGCTGTTTTTT
CDR3: CAWGYTGELFF

size: NA
V: TRBV20-1
J: TRBJ1-1
D: NA
DNA: TGCAGTGCTAGAAAGTATTGGTACACTGAAGCTTTCTTT
CDR3: CSARKYWYTEAFF

size: NA
V: TRBV5-5
J: TRBJ1-2
D: NA
DNA: TGTGCCAGCAGCGTGGGACTCCCGGGGAGTGGCTACACCTTC
CDR3: CASSVGLPGSGYTF

size: NA
V: TRBV9
J: TRBJ2-7
D: NA
DNA: TGTGCCAGCAGCGTAGCAGGAGGGGGCTCCTACGAGCAGTACTTC
CDR3: CASSVAGGGSYEQYF

size: many
V: TRBV28
J: TRBJ1-1
D: TRBD1
DNA: TGTGCCAGCAGTTCTAGACAGGGTGGGACTGAAGCTTTCTTT
CDR3: CASSSRQGGTEAFF

size: NA
V: TRBV5-1
J: TRBJ1-2
D: NA
DNA: TGCGCCAGCAGCTCCGACTCCGCCCGGCAGACCTTC
CDR3: CASSSDSARQTF

size: many
V: TRBV11-2
J: TRBJ2-7
D: NA
DNA: TGTGCCAGCAGCTTATACTGGGCCGGAACTTACTACGAGCAGTACTTC
CDR3: CASSLYWAGTYYEQYF